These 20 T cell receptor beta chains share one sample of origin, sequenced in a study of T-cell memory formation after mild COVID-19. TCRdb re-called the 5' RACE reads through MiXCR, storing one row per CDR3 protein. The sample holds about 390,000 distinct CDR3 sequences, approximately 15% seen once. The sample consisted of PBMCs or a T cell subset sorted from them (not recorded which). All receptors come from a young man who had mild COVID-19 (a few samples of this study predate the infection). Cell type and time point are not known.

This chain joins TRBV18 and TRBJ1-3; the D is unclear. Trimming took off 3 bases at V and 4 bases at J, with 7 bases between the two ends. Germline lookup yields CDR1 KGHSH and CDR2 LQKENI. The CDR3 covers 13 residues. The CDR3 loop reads CASSPGRGNTIYF. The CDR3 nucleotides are TGTGCCAGCTCACCGGGCAGGGGAAACACCATATATTTT.

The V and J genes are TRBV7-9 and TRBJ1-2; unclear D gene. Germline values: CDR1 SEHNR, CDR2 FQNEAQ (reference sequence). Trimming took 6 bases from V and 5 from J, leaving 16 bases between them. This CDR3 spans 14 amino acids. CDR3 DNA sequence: TGTGCCAGCAGTGAATCCGCGCAGGATTATGGCTACACCTTC. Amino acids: CASSESAQDYGYTF.

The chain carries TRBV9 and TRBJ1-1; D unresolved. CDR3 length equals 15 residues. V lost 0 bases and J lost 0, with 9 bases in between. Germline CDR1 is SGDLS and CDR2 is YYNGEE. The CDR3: CASSVGSGLNTEAFF. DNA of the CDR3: TGTGCCAGCAGCGTAGGGTCCGGATTGAACACTGAAGCTTTCTTT.

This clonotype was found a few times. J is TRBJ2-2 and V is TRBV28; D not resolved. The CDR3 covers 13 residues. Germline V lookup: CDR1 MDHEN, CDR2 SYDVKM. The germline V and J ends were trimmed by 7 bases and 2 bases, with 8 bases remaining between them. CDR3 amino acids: CASTVLNTGELFF. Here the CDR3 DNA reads TGTGCCAGCACCGTTTTAAACACCGGGGAGCTGTTTTTT.

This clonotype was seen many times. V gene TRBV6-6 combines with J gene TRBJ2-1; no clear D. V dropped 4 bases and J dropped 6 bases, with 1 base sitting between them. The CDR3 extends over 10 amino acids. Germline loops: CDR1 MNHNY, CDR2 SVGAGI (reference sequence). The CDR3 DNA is TGTGCCAGCAGTTTCAATGAGCAGTTCTTC. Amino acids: CASSFNEQFF.

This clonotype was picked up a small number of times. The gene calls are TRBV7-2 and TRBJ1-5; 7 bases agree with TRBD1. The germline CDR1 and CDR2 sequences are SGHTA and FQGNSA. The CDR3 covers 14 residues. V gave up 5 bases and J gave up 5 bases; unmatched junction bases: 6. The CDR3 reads CASSNRQGYQPQHF. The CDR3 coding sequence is TGTGCCAGCAGCAACCGACAGGGATATCAGCCCCAGCATTTT.

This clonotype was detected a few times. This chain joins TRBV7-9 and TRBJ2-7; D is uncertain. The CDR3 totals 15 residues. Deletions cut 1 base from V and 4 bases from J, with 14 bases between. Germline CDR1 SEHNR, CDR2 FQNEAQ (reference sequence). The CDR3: CASSLDSLPTYEQYV. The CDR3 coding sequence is TGTGCCAGCAGCTTAGATTCTCTCCCCACGTACGAGCAGTACGTC.

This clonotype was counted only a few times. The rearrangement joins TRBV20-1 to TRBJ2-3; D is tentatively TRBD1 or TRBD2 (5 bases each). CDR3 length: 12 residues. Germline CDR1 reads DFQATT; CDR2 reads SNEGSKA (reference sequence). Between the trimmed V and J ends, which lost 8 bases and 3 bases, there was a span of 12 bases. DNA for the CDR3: TGCAGTTCGAGTGGGGGTACAGATACGCAGTATTTT. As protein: CSSSGGTDTQYF.

CDR3 sequence: CASSLTAELDTQYF. CDR3 nucleotide sequence: TGTGCCAGCAGTCTGACCGCGGAACTAGATACGCAGTATTTT. The chain recombines TRBV28 with TRBJ2-3; D gene uncertain. The CDR3 runs 14 residues. CDR1 and CDR2 from the germline V gene are MDHEN and SYDVKM. V gave up 5 bases and J gave up 5 bases, with 14 bases separating them.

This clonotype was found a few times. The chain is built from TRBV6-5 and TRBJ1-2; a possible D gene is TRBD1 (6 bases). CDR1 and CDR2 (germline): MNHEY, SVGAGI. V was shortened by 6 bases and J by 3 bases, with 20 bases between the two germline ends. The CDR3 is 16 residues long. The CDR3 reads CASSDGPSGVHYGYTF. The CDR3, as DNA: TGTGCCAGCAGCGACGGGCCATCAGGGGTACACTATGGCTACACCTTC.

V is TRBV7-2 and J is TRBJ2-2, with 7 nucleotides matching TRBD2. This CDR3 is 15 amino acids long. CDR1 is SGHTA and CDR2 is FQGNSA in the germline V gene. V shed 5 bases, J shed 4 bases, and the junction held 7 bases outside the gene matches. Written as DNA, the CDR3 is TGTGCCAGCAGCCATGGGAGGGGTAGCACCGGGGAGCTGTTTTTT. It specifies CASSHGRGSTGELFF.

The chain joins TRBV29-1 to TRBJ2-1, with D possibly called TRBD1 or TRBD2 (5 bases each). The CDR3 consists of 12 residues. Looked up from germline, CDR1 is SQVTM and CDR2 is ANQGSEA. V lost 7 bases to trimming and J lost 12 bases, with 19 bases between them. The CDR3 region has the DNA TGCAGCGATTTAAGGACCGACGGGGCGCAGTTCTTC. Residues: CSDLRTDGAQFF.

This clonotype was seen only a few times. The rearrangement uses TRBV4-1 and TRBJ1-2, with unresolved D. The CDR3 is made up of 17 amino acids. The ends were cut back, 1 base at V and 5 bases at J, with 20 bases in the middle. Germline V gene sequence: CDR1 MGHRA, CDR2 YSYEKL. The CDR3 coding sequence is TGCGCCAGCAGCCAAGTCGGATCGGGAGGCAGCCGGTATGGCTACACCTTC. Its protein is CASSQVGSGGSRYGYTF.

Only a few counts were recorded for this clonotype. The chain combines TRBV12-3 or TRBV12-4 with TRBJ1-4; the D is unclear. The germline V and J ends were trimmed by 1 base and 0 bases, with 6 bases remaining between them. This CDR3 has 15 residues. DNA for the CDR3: TGTGCCAGCAGTTTAGGCGGTACAACTAATGAAAAACTGTTTTTT. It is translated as CASSLGGTTNEKLFF.

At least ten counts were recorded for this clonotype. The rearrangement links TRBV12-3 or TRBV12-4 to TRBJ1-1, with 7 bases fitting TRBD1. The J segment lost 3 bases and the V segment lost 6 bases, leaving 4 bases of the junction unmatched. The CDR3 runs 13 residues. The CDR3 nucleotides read TGTGCCAGCAGCTTTACAGGGGACACTGAAGCTTTCTTT. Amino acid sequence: CASSFTGDTEAFF.

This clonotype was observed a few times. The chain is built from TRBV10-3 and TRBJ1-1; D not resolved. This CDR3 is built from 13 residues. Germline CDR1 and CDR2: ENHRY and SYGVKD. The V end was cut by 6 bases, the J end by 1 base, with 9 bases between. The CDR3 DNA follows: TGTGCCATCAGACCCGATACGAACACTGAAGCTTTCTTT. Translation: CAIRPDTNTEAFF.

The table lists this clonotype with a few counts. CDR3 in DNA: TGTGCCAGCAGCGACAGGCCCTCCTACAATGAGCAGTTCTTC. It yields the protein CASSDRPSYNEQFF. The chain has TRBV7-3 and TRBJ2-1, with D perhaps TRBD1 (6 bases). The CDR3 extends over 14 amino acids. Per germline, CDR1 SGHTA and CDR2 FQGTGA. The germline V and J ends were trimmed by 5 bases and 0 bases, with 8 bases remaining between them. The full variable domain, its missing parts supplied by reference TRBV7-3 and TRBJ2-1, is GAGVSQTPSNKVTEKGKYVELRCDPISGHTALYWYRQSLGQGPEFLIYFQGTGAADDSGLPNDRFFAVRPEGSVSTLKIQRTERGDSAVYLCASSDRPSYNEQFFGPGTRLTVL.

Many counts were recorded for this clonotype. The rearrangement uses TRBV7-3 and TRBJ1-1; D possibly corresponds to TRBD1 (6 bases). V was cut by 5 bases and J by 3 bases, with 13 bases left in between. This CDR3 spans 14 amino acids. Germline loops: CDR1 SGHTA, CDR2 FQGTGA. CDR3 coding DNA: TGTGCCAGCAGCCATGGGGGGGGGCACACTGAAGCTTTCTTT. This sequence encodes CASSHGGGHTEAFF.

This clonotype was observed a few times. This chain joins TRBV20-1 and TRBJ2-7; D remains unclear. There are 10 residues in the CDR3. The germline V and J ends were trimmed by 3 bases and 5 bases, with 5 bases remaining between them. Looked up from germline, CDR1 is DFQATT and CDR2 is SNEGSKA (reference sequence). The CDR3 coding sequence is TGCAGTGCTAGTCATCACGAGCAGTACTTC. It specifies CSASHHEQYF.

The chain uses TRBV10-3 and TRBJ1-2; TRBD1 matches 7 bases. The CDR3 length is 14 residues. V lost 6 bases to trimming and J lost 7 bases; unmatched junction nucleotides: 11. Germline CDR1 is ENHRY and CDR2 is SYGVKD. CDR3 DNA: TGTGCCATCAGCTCCGGACAGGCGGCTAGTGGCTACACCTTC. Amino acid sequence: CAISSGQAASGYTF.